Below, one TCR beta chain is given with its context. Its antigen is undetermined. The data were obtained in a study of glioma-infiltrating T cells after dendritic cell vaccination. Turning to the study itself: Treatment, given 2003 to 2012, was autologous tumor lysate-pulsed dendritic cell vaccination. Notes on the study in general: No direct clonality-survival link was found; a diverse polyclonal response may matter.

Regarding time point: after dendritic cell vaccination, including at tumor progression/relapse. Fresh-frozen tumor tissue and more than two years of survival data were available for all. The PCR used 60 V beta and 13 J beta primers. The method was immunoSEQ multiplex PCR; TCRdb's version includes in-frame clones alone and lacks a portion of them. The sample lists around 92,000 clones, around 80% occurring once. Sample: blood, taken after dendritic cell vaccination. This TCR came from a human donor with glioblastoma.

The CDR3 here is CASSDTEPYEQYF. In nucleotides, the CDR3 is TGTGCCAGCAGTGACACAGAGCCCTACGAGCAGTACTTC. The chain is built from TRBV6-1 and TRBJ2-7, with D uncertain. The CDR3 contains 13 residues. Trimming removed 3 bases at V and 2 bases at J, with 8 bases between. Germline CDR1 reads MNHNS; CDR2 reads SASEGT.